These T cell receptor beta chains were read from a single sample in a study of blood T cell repertoires in COVID-19. Libraries were prepared by immunoSEQ multiplex PCR; TCRdb keeps only in-frame clonotypes and omits some of them. Of 65,000 or so clones detected, 75% to 90% appear once; the ten largest clones hold just under 15%. Material: peripheral blood. These receptors were taken from a man aged 80 or over with acute or convalescent COVID-19. Each CDR3 is given with its conserved first and last residue. Fields, in order: V gene, J gene, clone size, D gene, CDR3 protein, CDR3 DNA. The D gene is left open where the match is weak. The size of a clone is reported for some rows only, either as once, few or many, or as a class for expanded clones.

v_call: TRBV6-5
j_call: TRBJ1-1
clone_size: -
d_call: TRBD1
cdr3_aa: CASSRDREAEAFF
cdr3_nt: TGTGCCAGCAGCCGGGACAGGGAGGCTGAAGCTTTCTTT

v_call: TRBV19
j_call: TRBJ1-6
clone_size: few
d_call: TRBD1
cdr3_aa: CASSGQASIPPLHF
cdr3_nt: TGTGCCAGTAGCGGACAGGCGTCAATTCCACCCCTCCACTTT

v_call: TRBV29-1
j_call: TRBJ1-2
clone_size: -
d_call: -
cdr3_aa: CSVPGVGYTF
cdr3_nt: TGCAGCGTTCCCGGGGTCGGCTACACCTTC

v_call: TRBV6-5
j_call: TRBJ1-2
clone_size: -
d_call: TRBD1
cdr3_aa: CASSYYRGDGYTF
cdr3_nt: TGTGCCAGCAGTTATTACAGGGGAGACGGCTACACCTTC

v_call: TRBV28
j_call: TRBJ1-2
clone_size: -
d_call: TRBD1
cdr3_aa: CASSGTGAANYGYTF
cdr3_nt: TGTGCCAGCTCCGGGACAGGCGCCGCTAACTATGGCTACACCTTC

v_call: TRBV6-6
j_call: TRBJ1-5
clone_size: -
d_call: -
cdr3_aa: CASTQTGDSNQPQHF
cdr3_nt: TGTGCCAGCACCCAGACAGGAGATAGCAATCAGCCCCAGCATTTT

v_call: TRBV3-1/TRBV3-2
j_call: TRBJ2-7
clone_size: once
d_call: TRBD1
cdr3_aa: CASSQGQLKRKYF
cdr3_nt: TGTGCCAGCAGCCAGGGACAGTTGAAACGAAAGTACTTC

v_call: TRBV6-5
j_call: TRBJ1-3
clone_size: few
d_call: -
cdr3_aa: CASSLTGRSGNTIYF
cdr3_nt: TGTGCCAGCAGTCTCACCGGGAGATCAGGAAACACCATATATTTT

v_call: TRBV11-2
j_call: TRBJ1-4
clone_size: -
d_call: -
cdr3_aa: CASSFGEKLFF
cdr3_nt: TGTGCCAGCAGCTTTGGCGAAAAACTGTTTTTT

v_call: TRBV6-6
j_call: TRBJ2-7
clone_size: once
d_call: TRBD1
cdr3_aa: CASSSLGQGQTDF
cdr3_nt: TGTGCCAGCAGTTCCTTGGGACAGGGACAAACGGACTTC

v_call: TRBV18
j_call: TRBJ2-7
clone_size: -
d_call: TRBD1
cdr3_aa: CASSLGSGTAYEQYF
cdr3_nt: TGTGCCAGCTCCCTCGGTTCCGGGACAGCCTACGAGCAGTACTTC

v_call: TRBV20-1
j_call: TRBJ2-1
clone_size: -
d_call: TRBD2
cdr3_aa: CSASLKGRGNYYNEQFF
cdr3_nt: TGCAGTGCTAGTTTGAAAGGGCGGGGGAATTATTACAATGAGCAGTTCTTC

v_call: TRBV7-9
j_call: TRBJ2-7
clone_size: -
d_call: TRBD2
cdr3_aa: CASSSAAGLAGGLEQYF
cdr3_nt: TGTGCCAGCAGCTCCGCAGCCGGACTAGCGGGGGGGCTTGAGCAGTACTTC

v_call: TRBV13
j_call: TRBJ2-7
clone_size: -
d_call: -
cdr3_aa: CASSSTGFEDEQYF
cdr3_nt: TGTGCCAGCAGCTCGACAGGATTTGAGGACGAGCAGTACTTC

v_call: TRBV5-4
j_call: TRBJ1-2
clone_size: -
d_call: -
cdr3_aa: CASSFVTANYGYTF
cdr3_nt: TGTGCCAGCAGCTTTGTGACAGCTAACTATGGCTACACCTTC

v_call: TRBV14
j_call: TRBJ2-7
clone_size: once
d_call: TRBD1
cdr3_aa: CASSPGQGSEQYF
cdr3_nt: TGTGCCAGCAGCCCGGGACAGGGCTCCGAGCAGTACTTC

v_call: TRBV5-6
j_call: TRBJ1-3
clone_size: many
d_call: -
cdr3_aa: CASSLVEARSGNTIYF
cdr3_nt: TGTGCCAGCAGCTTGGTTGAGGCTCGCTCTGGAAACACCATATATTTT

v_call: TRBV9
j_call: TRBJ1-1
clone_size: -
d_call: TRBD1
cdr3_aa: CASSAGTAGTEAFF
cdr3_nt: TGTGCCAGCAGCGCCGGGACAGCCGGCACTGAAGCTTTCTTT

v_call: TRBV19
j_call: TRBJ1-5
clone_size: -
d_call: -
cdr3_aa: CASSDTGYGNQPQHF
cdr3_nt: TGTGCCAGTAGTGATACAGGTTACGGAAATCAGCCCCAGCATTTT

v_call: TRBV5-1
j_call: TRBJ2-3
clone_size: -
d_call: -
cdr3_aa: CASSLVSGTDTQYF
cdr3_nt: TGCGCCAGCAGCTTGGTGTCCGGCACAGATACGCAGTATTTT

v_call: TRBV6-5
j_call: TRBJ1-3
clone_size: -
d_call: TRBD1
cdr3_aa: CASSYSRTGPGNTIYF
cdr3_nt: TGTGCCAGCAGTTACTCACGGACAGGGCCTGGAAACACCATATATTTT

v_call: TRBV3-1/TRBV3-2
j_call: TRBJ1-2
clone_size: -
d_call: -
cdr3_aa: CASSQGQGRYYGYTF
cdr3_nt: TGTGCCAGCAGCCAAGGTCAGGGGCGTTACTATGGCTACACCTTC

v_call: TRBV4-2
j_call: TRBJ2-3
clone_size: -
d_call: TRBD2
cdr3_aa: CASSPGLAGRSTDTQYF
cdr3_nt: TGTGCCAGCAGCCCCGGACTAGCGGGACGAAGCACAGATACGCAGTATTTT

v_call: TRBV10-2
j_call: TRBJ2-7
clone_size: -
d_call: TRBD1
cdr3_aa: CASNGQGLWEQYF
cdr3_nt: TGCGCCAGCAATGGACAGGGGCTGTGGGAGCAGTACTTC

v_call: TRBV5-1
j_call: TRBJ2-1
clone_size: few
d_call: -
cdr3_aa: CASSLVTDYNEQFF
cdr3_nt: TGCGCCAGCAGCTTGGTGACAGACTACAATGAGCAGTTCTTC

v_call: TRBV3-1/TRBV3-2
j_call: TRBJ1-2
clone_size: -
d_call: -
cdr3_aa: CASSQDPGQRIYGYTF
cdr3_nt: TGTGCCAGCAGCCAAGACCCGGGACAACGGATCTATGGCTACACCTTC

v_call: TRBV28
j_call: TRBJ1-6
clone_size: -
d_call: -
cdr3_aa: CASSLTTSPYNSPLHF
cdr3_nt: TGTGCCAGCAGTTTAACGACAAGCCCCTATAATTCACCCCTCCACTTT

v_call: TRBV6-1
j_call: TRBJ2-1
clone_size: few
d_call: TRBD2
cdr3_aa: CASSEVPAGGNNEQFF
cdr3_nt: TGTGCCAGCAGTGAAGTACCAGCGGGGGGAAATAATGAGCAGTTCTTC

v_call: TRBV7-2
j_call: TRBJ2-2
clone_size: -
d_call: TRBD2
cdr3_aa: CASSARTSGGSGELFF
cdr3_nt: TGTGCCAGCAGCGCCCGGACTAGCGGGGGATCCGGGGAGCTGTTTTTT

v_call: TRBV12-3/TRBV12-4
j_call: TRBJ1-2
clone_size: -
d_call: -
cdr3_aa: CASSKDSYGYTF
cdr3_nt: TGTGCCAGCAGCAAAGACAGCTATGGCTACACCTTC

v_call: TRBV2
j_call: TRBJ1-2
clone_size: -
d_call: TRBD1
cdr3_aa: CASSGQGEYGYTF
cdr3_nt: TGTGCCAGCAGTGGACAGGGGGAGTATGGCTACACCTTC

v_call: TRBV18
j_call: TRBJ1-1
clone_size: -
d_call: -
cdr3_aa: CASSLRGGPAREAFF
cdr3_nt: TGTGCCAGCTCACTAAGGGGGGGACCGGCTCGCGAAGCTTTCTTT

v_call: TRBV12-5
j_call: TRBJ2-7
clone_size: -
d_call: TRBD1
cdr3_aa: CASKGTQGAGEQYF
cdr3_nt: TGTGCTAGTAAGGGGACGCAGGGGGCGGGGGAGCAGTACTTC

v_call: TRBV18
j_call: TRBJ1-4
clone_size: -
d_call: -
cdr3_aa: CASSPRTGSNEKLFF
cdr3_nt: TGTGCCAGCTCACCCCGGACTGGATCTAATGAAAAACTGTTTTTT

v_call: TRBV7-2
j_call: TRBJ2-5
clone_size: -
d_call: TRBD1
cdr3_aa: CASSLEGAHRTQYF
cdr3_nt: TGTGCCAGCAGCTTAGAGGGGGCCCACCGGACCCAGTACTTC

v_call: TRBV6-5
j_call: TRBJ1-4
clone_size: few
d_call: -
cdr3_aa: CASYGQPGTNEKLFF
cdr3_nt: TGTGCCAGCTACGGACAGCCGGGTACTAATGAAAAACTGTTTTTT

v_call: TRBV11-2
j_call: TRBJ2-1
clone_size: -
d_call: TRBD2
cdr3_aa: CASSLSGGADNEQFF
cdr3_nt: TGTGCCAGCAGCTTGAGCGGGGGGGCTGACAATGAGCAGTTCTTC

v_call: TRBV5-1
j_call: TRBJ1-1
clone_size: once
d_call: -
cdr3_aa: CASSSSRANTEAFF
cdr3_nt: TGCGCCAGCAGTAGTAGCAGGGCTAACACTGAAGCTTTCTTT

v_call: TRBV4-1
j_call: TRBJ1-2
clone_size: -
d_call: -
cdr3_aa: CASSQDGGVTYGYTF
cdr3_nt: TGCGCCAGCAGCCAAGATGGCGGGGTAACCTATGGCTACACCTTC

v_call: TRBV9
j_call: TRBJ1-1
clone_size: -
d_call: -
cdr3_aa: CASSAFRGTEAFF
cdr3_nt: TGTGCCAGCAGCGCTTTTAGGGGTACTGAAGCTTTCTTT

v_call: TRBV5-1
j_call: TRBJ2-1
clone_size: -
d_call: TRBD2
cdr3_aa: CASSFFTSGGIEQFF
cdr3_nt: TGCGCCAGCAGCTTCTTTACTAGCGGGGGGATTGAGCAGTTCTTC

v_call: TRBV3-1/TRBV3-2
j_call: TRBJ2-7
clone_size: -
d_call: -
cdr3_aa: CASSPRQAPGYEQYF
cdr3_nt: TGTGCCAGCAGCCCTCGACAGGCGCCAGGGTACGAGCAGTACTTC

v_call: TRBV5-8
j_call: TRBJ2-3
clone_size: -
d_call: -
cdr3_aa: CASSLGGPKSTDTQYF
cdr3_nt: TGTGCCAGCAGCTTGGGAGGGCCGAAAAGCACAGATACGCAGTATTTT

v_call: TRBV27
j_call: TRBJ2-7
clone_size: -
d_call: -
cdr3_aa: CASSTRLSNYEQYF
cdr3_nt: TGTGCCAGCAGTACCCGACTGAGTAACTACGAGCAGTACTTC

v_call: TRBV5-6
j_call: TRBJ1-5
clone_size: -
d_call: -
cdr3_aa: CASSLSSSNQPQHF
cdr3_nt: TGTGCCAGCAGCTTGTCCTCGAGCAATCAGCCCCAGCATTTT

v_call: TRBV27
j_call: TRBJ1-2
clone_size: -
d_call: TRBD1
cdr3_aa: CASRRQGPYGYTF
cdr3_nt: TGTGCCAGCAGACGACAGGGGCCCTATGGCTACACCTTC

v_call: TRBV14
j_call: TRBJ2-1
clone_size: -
d_call: -
cdr3_aa: CASSQVGGHMFF
cdr3_nt: TGTGCCAGCAGCCAAGTAGGCGGACATATGTTCTTC

v_call: TRBV27
j_call: TRBJ2-3
clone_size: -
d_call: -
cdr3_aa: CASSLRGRTTDTQYF
cdr3_nt: TGTGCCAGCAGTTTAAGGGGAAGAACCACAGATACGCAGTATTTT

v_call: TRBV11-2
j_call: TRBJ2-1
clone_size: -
d_call: TRBD2
cdr3_aa: CASSITSGTYNEQFF
cdr3_nt: TGTGCCAGCAGCATCACTAGCGGGACCTACAATGAGCAGTTCTTC